Listed below are T cell receptor beta chains from one sample, sequenced in a study of Ad26.COV2.S vaccination and SARS-CoV-2 variants. Sequenced by immunoSEQ multiplex PCR; TCRdb stores in-frame clones only, minus some. The sample contains some 420,000 clones, approximately 87% of which appear only once. Source: peripheral blood, taken in a trial of Ad26.COV2.S vaccine versus placebo. The receptors were gathered from a person aged 18-60 years who received the Ad26.COV2.S COVID-19 vaccine or a placebo. Each CDR3 is given with its conserved first and last residue. A D gene is named only where the DNA matches it firmly. The size field is filled for only some rows; it gives once, few, many or a size class.

clone size: -; J gene: TRBJ2-3; D gene: -; V gene: TRBV4-2; CDR3 protein: CASSQSGTDTQYF; CDR3 DNA: TGTGCCAGCAGCCAATCTGGCACAGATACGCAGTATTTT
clone size: -; J gene: TRBJ1-4; D gene: -; V gene: TRBV28; CDR3 protein: CASSLDFRGVVSTTNEKLFF; CDR3 DNA: TGTGCCAGCAGTTTGGACTTTCGGGGGGTGGTCAGCACAACTAATGAAAAACTGTTTTTT
clone size: -; J gene: TRBJ1-5; D gene: -; V gene: TRBV19; CDR3 protein: CASSSLGMGNQPQHF; CDR3 DNA: TGTGCCAGTAGTTCATTGGGGATGGGCAATCAGCCCCAGCATTTT
clone size: -; J gene: TRBJ1-1; D gene: TRBD1; V gene: TRBV10-3; CDR3 protein: CATYARGRTNTEAFF; CDR3 DNA: TGTGCCACCTACGCGAGGGGGCGGACGAACACTGAAGCTTTCTTT
clone size: -; J gene: TRBJ1-5; D gene: -; V gene: TRBV4-3; CDR3 protein: CASSYVLLNQPQHF; CDR3 DNA: TGCGCCAGCAGCTATGTCCTGCTTAATCAGCCCCAGCATTTT
clone size: once; J gene: TRBJ1-2; D gene: -; V gene: TRBV5-1; CDR3 protein: CASSLEGNYGYTF; CDR3 DNA: TGCGCCAGCAGCCTGGAGGGTAACTATGGCTACACCTTC
clone size: -; J gene: TRBJ2-3; D gene: TRBD2; V gene: TRBV4-2; CDR3 protein: CASSQEAIRTSGGPDTQYF; CDR3 DNA: TGTGCCAGCAGCCAGGAGGCTATAAGGACTAGCGGGGGACCAGATACGCAGTATTTT
clone size: -; J gene: TRBJ2-3; D gene: TRBD2; V gene: TRBV6-2/TRBV6-3; CDR3 protein: CASSRVGGHQTDTQYF; CDR3 DNA: TGTGCCAGCAGCCGCGTGGGAGGGCATCAGACAGATACGCAGTATTTT
clone size: -; J gene: TRBJ2-5; D gene: TRBD2; V gene: TRBV3-1/TRBV3-2; CDR3 protein: CASSQDRKRGARWETQYF; CDR3 DNA: TGTGCCAGCAGCCAAGATAGGAAGCGGGGGGCCCGGTGGGAGACCCAGTACTTC
clone size: -; J gene: TRBJ2-1; D gene: -; V gene: TRBV7-9; CDR3 protein: CASSLEPMGGYNEQFF; CDR3 DNA: TGTGCCAGCAGCTTAGAGCCCATGGGAGGCTACAATGAGCAGTTCTTC